Listed below are T cell receptor beta chains from one sample, sequenced in a study of blood T cell repertoires in COVID-19. The table came from immunoSEQ multiplex PCR; TCRdb's copy has only in-frame clones and leaves some out. The sample holds approximately 210,000 clones; around 86% are singletons and the top ten take approximately 7.2%. Material: PBMCs or T cells enriched from blood (not recorded which). These receptors came from a man aged 25-40 years in a cohort exposed to, infected with or recovered from COVID-19 (not recorded which). Each CDR3 is given with its conserved first and last residue. The D gene is left open where the match is weak. Clone size is stated in some rows and not others, as once, few, many or a class when expanded.

v_call,j_call,d_call,clone_size,cdr3_nt,cdr3_aa
TRBV19,TRBJ1-5,.,.,TGTGCCAGTAGTATCGCGATAGAGGTTCAGCCCCAGCATTTT,CASSIAIEVQPQHF
TRBV19,TRBJ1-5,.,.,TGTGCCAGTAGTATAGATTTAAGAGTCGGAGGGGCCCAGCATTTT,CASSIDLRVGGAQHF
TRBV25-1,TRBJ2-5,.,.,TGTGCCAGCAGTGAATACGCCCACCAGGGAGAGACCCAGTACTTC,CASSEYAHQGETQYF
TRBV7-9,TRBJ2-2,TRBD1,.,TGTGCCAGCAGCTCACCGGGACAGGGGAGTAACGGGGAGCTGTTTTTT,CASSSPGQGSNGELFF
TRBV24-1,TRBJ1-2,.,once,TGTGCCACCAGCCGCGGGACCACTAACTATGGCTACACCTTC,CATSRGTTNYGYTF
TRBV28,TRBJ1-5,.,.,TGTGCCAGCAGACCAGCAGGATCCCAACAGCCCCAGCATTTT,CASRPAGSQQPQHF
TRBV4-3,TRBJ2-2,.,.,TGCGCCAGCAGCCAAGAGGGAGTAGCTACAATGGGCGGGGAGCTGTTTTTT,CASSQEGVATMGGELFF
TRBV5-1,TRBJ2-2,TRBD2,once,TGCGCCAGCAGCTTGCTGGCTAGCGGGAGCCCCGGGGAGCTGTTTTTT,CASSLLASGSPGELFF
TRBV11-3,TRBJ1-4,TRBD1,.,TGTGCCAGCAGCCCGGCTAAGACAGGGCGGGCCGAAAAACTGTTTTTT,CASSPAKTGRAEKLFF
TRBV2,TRBJ2-5,.,.,TGTGCCAGCTCGGGAACTGGGATGTACCAAGAGACCCAGTACTTC,CASSGTGMYQETQYF
TRBV7-2,TRBJ2-1,.,.,TGTGCCAGCAGCCTAGAGGGGCGGGGATCCTACAATGAGCAGTTCTTC,CASSLEGRGSYNEQFF
TRBV5-6,TRBJ2-1,TRBD2,many,TGTGCCAGCAGCCAGGGACTAGCGGGAAAGGTTGAGCAGTTCTTC,CASSQGLAGKVEQFF
TRBV6-2/TRBV6-3,TRBJ2-3,TRBD2,.,TGTGCCAGCAGTATGGACTTCGGGACTAGCGGGACTACTAGCACAGATACGCAGTATTTT,CASSMDFGTSGTTSTDTQYF
TRBV6-5,TRBJ2-5,TRBD1,.,TGTGCCAGCAGTCAGGGGGCAGGAAAAGAGACCCAGTACTTC,CASSQGAGKETQYF
TRBV25-1,TRBJ2-7,.,.,TGTGCCAGCAGTGAATTTGGGAGTAGGTACGAGCAGTACTTC,CASSEFGSRYEQYF
TRBV5-8,TRBJ1-4,.,.,TGTGCCAGCAGTGAACCCGGGACTAGAGGTGAAAAACTGTTTTTT,CASSEPGTRGEKLFF
TRBV19,TRBJ1-1,TRBD1,.,TGTGCCAGTAGTATGAAGGGGGCCCCGAACACTGAAGCTTTCTTT,CASSMKGAPNTEAFF
TRBV18,TRBJ2-7,.,once,TGTGCCAGCTCAAAAGCGAACTACGAGCAGTACTTC,CASSKANYEQYF
TRBV19,TRBJ2-2,TRBD2,.,TGTGCCACTCGTAGTCTAGCGGGAGGTAACACCGGGGAGCTGTTTTTT,CATRSLAGGNTGELFF
TRBV10-3,TRBJ2-7,TRBD1,once,TGTGCCATCATTTCCGGGACAGGGGGCTACGAGCAGTACTTC,CAIISGTGGYEQYF
TRBV27,TRBJ1-5,TRBD1,.,TGTGCCAGCAGTTTGGGGACAGGGGTCCAGCCCCAGCATTTT,CASSLGTGVQPQHF
TRBV9,TRBJ1-2,TRBD1,.,TGTGCCAGCAGCGACAGGGGCGGCTACACCTTC,CASSDRGGYTF
TRBV19,TRBJ2-7,TRBD1,.,TGTGCCAGTAGTATACGGGACAGGGTCCACGAGCAGTACTTC,CASSIRDRVHEQYF
TRBV14,TRBJ2-1,TRBD1,few,TGTGCCAGCAGCCGGTCAGGTATGACAGGGCTGTATTATGAGCAGTTCTTC,CASSRSGMTGLYYEQFF
TRBV29-1,TRBJ1-4,.,.,TGCAGCGTCGAGGACAGCACTAATGAAAAACTGTTTTTT,CSVEDSTNEKLFF
TRBV6-1,TRBJ2-1,.,.,TGTGCCATAAAAGCGGGTAACTCCTACAATGAGCAGTTCTTC,CAIKAGNSYNEQFF
TRBV5-1,TRBJ1-2,.,.,TGCGCCAGCAGCTTGGTGTCAGGGGTTTTGGACTATGGCTACACCTTC,CASSLVSGVLDYGYTF
TRBV15,TRBJ1-1,.,.,TGTGCCACCAGCAGAACTCCGGACACTGAAGCTTTCTTT,CATSRTPDTEAFF
TRBV4-1,TRBJ1-1,TRBD1,.,TGCGCCAGCAGCCACCAGGGGGCAGGGAACACTGAAGCTTTCTTT,CASSHQGAGNTEAFF
TRBV2,TRBJ2-7,TRBD1,once,TGTGCCAGCATCCCCTTCAGGAGGGACAGGGGGCTATACGAGCAGTACTTC,CASIPFRRDRGLYEQYF
TRBV5-1,TRBJ2-7,TRBD2,.,TGCGCCAGCAGCTCCGAAGAGGGAGGGTACGAGCAGTACTTC,CASSSEEGGYEQYF
TRBV9,TRBJ2-5,TRBD1,.,TGTGCCAGCAGCGTAGATTTGCCAGGGGGCAAGCAAGAGACCCAGTACTTC,CASSVDLPGGKQETQYF
TRBV7-2,TRBJ2-7,TRBD2,.,TGTGCCAGCAGCTCCGGCGGACTAGCGGATACCTCCTACGAGCAGTACTTC,CASSSGGLADTSYEQYF
TRBV7-8,TRBJ1-4,.,.,TGTGCCAGCAGCTTAGAAGGGGCCGCTAATGAAAAACTGTTTTTT,CASSLEGAANEKLFF
TRBV25-1,TRBJ1-5,.,.,TGTGCCAGCAGTGAATCAGGGTTTCAGCCCCAGCATTTT,CASSESGFQPQHF
TRBV18,TRBJ1-2,.,.,TGTGCCAGCTCACCAAGGGGCTTGGACTATGGCTACACCTTC,CASSPRGLDYGYTF
TRBV10-3,TRBJ2-1,TRBD1,.,TGTGCCATCAACAGGGGATTTGGCAATGAGCAGTTCTTC,CAINRGFGNEQFF
TRBV6-2/TRBV6-3,TRBJ1-5,.,.,TGTGCCAGCAGTGGGGGCGGGAATCAGCCCCAGCATTTT,CASSGGGNQPQHF
TRBV19,TRBJ2-3,.,.,TGTGCCAGTAGTCTCTTAGCGGAGAGCACAGATACGCAGTATTTT,CASSLLAESTDTQYF
TRBV5-1,TRBJ2-5,TRBD2,.,TGCGCCAGCAGCTTGGCCCTAGCGGGAGGGCCGGAGACCCAGTACTTC,CASSLALAGGPETQYF
TRBV28,TRBJ2-1,.,.,TGTGCCAGCTGGGTGAACAGGTTATCGAGCTCCTACAATGAGCAGTTCTTC,CASWVNRLSSSYNEQFF